This TCR beta chain was sequenced for a study of cytomegalovirus exposure and HLA in healthy donors. Study information: Researchers found that approximately 77% of about 400 genotyped donors fell within the Caucasian-associated ancestry cluster. General study findings and limits: DRB1 showed the most TCR associations and HLA-C the fewest in a later analysis, as rates varied by HLA locus. Presence/absence comparisons presumed near-even sequencing depth among donors. Most of the CMV-associated TCR beta chains (in a later analysis) appeared to be HLA-restricted.

Germline CDR1 SGHDT, CDR2 YYEEEE. CDR3 length equals 15 residues. With 4 bases removed from V and 0 bases from J, the gap between germline ends came to 13 bases. The primer mix had 60 Vbeta and 13 Jbeta primers. Using immunoSEQ multiplex PCR, the repertoire was profiled, and TCRdb retains in-frame clones only, with some absent. The repertoire holds some 150,000 clones, with around 80% as singletons. As concerns this clone: Antigen specificity is unknown.

Sequencing input: PBMCs. The rearrangement uses TRBV5-6 and TRBJ1-1; possibly TRBD1 for D (5 bases). This TCR was recovered from a man aged 18 to 30 in good health and CMV-seropositive. CDR3 amino acids: CASSGFRDMNTEAFF. As DNA, the CDR3 is TGTGCCAGCAGCGGTTTCAGGGATATGAACACTGAAGCTTTCTTT.